The 30 T cell receptor beta chains below all came from one sample that was sequenced in a study of regulatory and conventional T cells in RAG deficiency. Blood CD4+ CD25-low CD127-high conventional T cells supplied the genomic DNA template. The assay was immunoSEQ multiplex PCR, and TCRdb's table has in-frame clones only and misses some. The table has under 45,000 clones, around 76% seen once. These records were also assigned to another study, of regulatory T cells. As that study records: Primers: 52 TRBV forward and 13 TRBJ reverse.

The sample comprised CD4+ effector T cells sorted from blood. These TCRs come from a human donor in good health.

This clone was picked up a small number of times. The V gene is TRBV19, the J gene TRBJ1-5, with 7 bases fitting TRBD1. Germline loops: CDR1 LNHDA, CDR2 SQIVND (reference sequence). This CDR3 spans 16 amino acids. V shed 2 bases, J shed 1 base, and the junction held 5 bases outside the gene matches. The DNA of the CDR3 is TGTGCCAGTAGTATAACCGCGACAGGGAGCAATCAGCCCCAGCATTTT. It is translated as CASSITATGSNQPQHF.

This clone was recorded only once. The CDR3 protein is CASTSKTGGNIQYF. The CDR3 DNA reads TGTGCCAGCACTTCTAAGACAGGGGGGAACATTCAGTACTTC. The genes are TRBV6-1 and TRBJ2-4, with 9 bases matching TRBD1. Trimming at V came to 7 bases and at J to 7 bases, leaving 8 bases not matched to a gene. The germline V gene has CDR1 MNHNS and CDR2 SASEGT. The CDR3 totals 14 residues.

V gene TRBV4-1 combines with J gene TRBJ2-3, with a tentative D call TRBD1 (6 bases). V was shortened by 1 base and J by 0 bases, with 20 bases between the two germline ends. The CDR3 spans 19 residues. Looked up from germline, CDR1 is MGHRA and CDR2 is YSYEKL. The CDR3 DNA reads as TGCGCCAGCAGCCAAGGATATCCCAGGGGAACAGGAAGCACAGATACGCAGTATTTT. It encodes CASSQGYPRGTGSTDTQYF.

J is TRBJ1-5 and V is TRBV2; 7 nucleotides align to TRBD1. This CDR3 comprises 16 residues. CDR1 and CDR2 (germline): SNHLY, FYNNEI. The J segment lost 5 bases and the V segment lost 5 bases, leaving 12 bases of the junction unmatched. CDR3 DNA sequence: TGTGCCAGCAGTCCCCGACAGGGTGCGGTAGATCAGCCCCAGCATTTT. Protein: CASSPRQGAVDQPQHF.

A word on this clone: One end of the junction fails to match germline, which may point to a read error. The genes are TRBV6-6 and TRBJ1-3; D gene ambiguous. The CDR3 extends over 13 amino acids. Germline V gene data show CDR1 as MNHNY and CDR2 as SVGAGI (reference sequence). CDR3 coding DNA: TGTGCCAGCAGTTACTCGATTTACACTAGGAGGGTTTTT. Translated, it gives CASSYSIYTRRVF.

The J gene is TRBJ2-1, the V gene TRBV18, with unresolved D. The germline gives CDR1 KGHSH, CDR2 LQKENI. V was pared by 1 base and J by 8 bases, with 18 bases between. This CDR3 spans 16 amino acids. The CDR3 DNA reads as TGTGCCAGCTCACCACAGGCACCCCTCGGTATGGATGAGCAGTTCTTC. It codes for CASSPQAPLGMDEQFF. The full variable domain, in which reference TRBV18 and TRBJ2-1 provide the parts outside the CDR3, is NAGVMQNPRHLVRRRGQEARLRCSPMKGHSHVYWYRQLPEEGLKFMVYLQKENIIDESGMPKERFSAEFPKEGPSILRIQQVVRGDSAAYFCASSPQAPLGMDEQFFGPGTRLTVL.

The chain is built from TRBV15 and TRBJ1-3, with a weak D call TRBD1 (5 bases). The CDR3 is 15 amino acids. Germline CDR1 reads LNHNV; CDR2 reads YYDKDF (reference sequence). V dropped 2 bases and J dropped 0 bases, with 8 bases sitting between them. The CDR3 DNA follows: TGTGCCACCAGCAGAATGGGGGTCTCTGGAAACACCATATATTTT. Translated: CATSRMGVSGNTIYF.

The chain employs TRBV6-1 and TRBJ1-4; D gene uncertain. CDR3 length: 14 amino acids. The germline CDR1 and CDR2 sequences are MNHNS and SASEGT. Trimming left V 4 bases short and J 7 bases short, with 13 bases between. CDR3: CASSASRGSEKLFF. The CDR3 DNA reads TGTGCCAGCAGTGCCTCGAGAGGGAGTGAAAAACTGTTTTTT.

V usage is TRBV7-8 and J usage is TRBJ2-5; D unresolved. V was shortened by 1 base and J by 6 bases, with 0 bases between the two germline ends. Germline CDR1 reads SGHVS; CDR2 reads FQNEAQ. The CDR3 is made up of 10 amino acids. This chain's CDR3 is CASSLETQYF. CDR3 nucleotides: TGTGCCAGCAGCTTAGAGACCCAGTACTTC.

CDR3 region: CASSLGGNTGELFF. The CDR3 DNA reads as TGCGCCAGCAGCTTGGGGGGAAACACCGGGGAGCTGTTTTTT. This chain connects TRBV5-1 to TRBJ2-2; no firm D call. V lost 0 bases and J 2 bases, leaving 5 bases between the germline ends. Germline-derived CDR1 and CDR2 are SGHRS and YFSETQ. The CDR3 length is 14 residues.

The CDR3 DNA sequence: TGTGCCAGCAGCTCCAAGTTTCAGTATGATGGAATTTATGGCTACACCTTC. It yields the protein CASSSKFQYDGIYGYTF. The V call is TRBV11-2, the J call TRBJ1-2; D not resolved. CDR1 is SGHAT, CDR2 FQNNGV, per germline. V dropped 4 bases and J dropped 5 bases, with 23 bases sitting between them. The CDR3 is 17 residues long.

The chain combines TRBV18 with TRBJ2-7, with D hard to call. V dropped 3 bases and J dropped 1 base, with 10 bases sitting between them. Looked up from germline, CDR1 is KGHSH and CDR2 is LQKENI. The CDR3 loop spans 14 amino acids. The CDR3 sequence: CASSPGRRSYEQYF. CDR3 nucleotide sequence: TGTGCCAGCTCACCGGGCAGGCGTTCCTACGAGCAGTACTTC. Complete variable domain (other parts from reference TRBV18 and TRBJ2-7): NAGVMQNPRHLVRRRGQEARLRCSPMKGHSHVYWYRQLPEEGLKFMVYLQKENIIDESGMPKERFSAEFPKEGPSILRIQQVVRGDSAAYFCASSPGRRSYEQYFGPGTRLTVT.

This clone was seen more than once but under ten times. The V call is TRBV7-9, the J call TRBJ1-6; 9 bases agree with TRBD1. Germline values: CDR1 SEHNR, CDR2 FQNEAQ (reference sequence). CDR3 length: 13 residues. Trimming removed 6 bases from V and 7 bases from J; junction bases left unmatched: 1. The CDR3 DNA is TGTGCCAGCAGACAGGGGGCGAATTCACCCCTCCACTTT. Translated, it gives CASRQGANSPLHF.

The chain carries TRBV9 and TRBJ1-6, with D possibly TRBD1 on 6 matching bases. Germline-derived CDR1 and CDR2 are SGDLS and YYNGEE. The CDR3 runs 15 residues. Trimming shortened V by 5 bases and J by 3 bases, and 12 bases separated the two germline ends. The CDR3 is CASSSTGSYNSPLHF. CDR3 DNA: TGTGCCAGCAGTTCTACAGGGAGCTATAATTCACCCCTCCACTTT.

This clone showed up just a few times. This sequence joins TRBV9 and TRBJ1-6; D ambiguous. The ends were cut back, 2 bases at V and 8 bases at J, with 8 bases in the middle. Germline loops: CDR1 SGDLS, CDR2 YYNGEE. This CDR3 has 13 residues. CDR3 DNA: TGTGCCAGCAGCGTCTCTCTGGATTCACCCCTCCACTTT. Protein: CASSVSLDSPLHF.

The chain is built from TRBV6-4 and TRBJ1-1, with D perhaps TRBD1 (6 bases). V was clipped by 0 bases and J by 10 bases, with 12 bases between them. The CDR3 totals 13 residues. Germline V gene data show CDR1 as MRHNA and CDR2 as SNTAGT. CDR3 protein: CASSDSRGGRAFF. As DNA, the CDR3 is TGTGCCAGCAGTGACTCTAGGGGGGGCAGAGCTTTCTTT.

This rearrangement joins TRBV29-1 to TRBJ1-1; 7 nucleotides align to TRBD1. This CDR3 spans 12 amino acids. Germline CDR1 SQVTM, CDR2 ANQGSEA. Germline trimming cut 6 bases from V and 5 bases from J; bases unmatched to any gene: 6. The CDR3 here is CSVGDRVTEAFF. In nucleotides, the CDR3 is TGCAGCGTGGGAGACAGGGTAACTGAAGCTTTCTTT. The full variable domain, completed using reference TRBV29-1 and TRBJ1-1, is SAVISQKPSRDICQRGTSLTIQCQVDSQVTMMFWYRQQPGQSLTLIATANQGSEATYESGFVIDKFPISRPNLTFSTLTVSNMSPEDSSIYLCSVGDRVTEAFFGQGTRLTVV.

The J gene is TRBJ1-5, the V gene TRBV5-4, with TRBD1 identical over 10 bases. Germline V gene data show CDR1 as SGHNT and CDR2 as YYREEE (reference sequence). The V and J ends lost 4 bases and 3 bases, in that order; junction bases with no gene match: 4. The CDR3 totals 15 residues. CDR3 residues: CASSRGTGVNQPQHF. Here the CDR3 DNA reads TGTGCCAGCAGCCGAGGGACAGGGGTCAATCAGCCCCAGCATTTT. Combining the CDR3 with reference TRBV5-4 and TRBJ1-5 gives the whole variable domain ETGVTQSPTHLIKTRGQQVTLRCSSQSGHNTVSWYQQALGQGPQFIFQYYREEENGRGNFPPRFSGLQFPNYSSELNVNALELDDSALYLCASSRGTGVNQPQHFGDGTRLSIL.

This clone has only a few counts. The gene calls are TRBV11-3 and TRBJ2-7; TRBD1 is a possible D gene (7 bases). V was pared by 4 bases and J by 3 bases, with 10 bases between. This CDR3 has 13 residues. Looked up from germline, CDR1 is SGHNT and CDR2 is YENEEA. The CDR3 sequence is CASSSRGDYEQYF. As DNA, the CDR3 is TGTGCCAGCAGCTCCAGGGGGGACTACGAGCAGTACTTC.

This rearrangement joins TRBV6-1 to TRBJ1-1; D gene ambiguous. Germline CDR1 and CDR2: MNHNS and SASEGT. The CDR3 is 13 residues long. V gave up 2 bases and J gave up 8 bases, with 12 bases separating them. CDR3 loop: CASSELFAREAFF. The CDR3 nucleotides are TGTGCCAGCAGTGAACTGTTTGCTCGCGAAGCTTTCTTT.

V gene TRBV19 combines with J gene TRBJ2-7, with 8 bases fitting TRBD1. The J segment lost 2 bases and the V segment lost 3 bases, leaving 9 bases of the junction unmatched. CDR1 LNHDA and CDR2 SQIVND come from the germline V gene (reference sequence). This CDR3 region has 16 residues. The CDR3: CASSMYPGQATYEQYF. CDR3 bases: TGTGCCAGTAGTATGTATCCGGGACAGGCAACCTACGAGCAGTACTTC.

This clone was recorded a few times. The V gene is TRBV4-2, the J gene TRBJ2-7, with 8 bases aligning to TRBD1. This CDR3 is built from 14 residues. The germline V gene encodes CDR1 LGHNA and CDR2 YNFKEQ. Losses at the gene ends were 1 base for V and 2 bases for J; bases not matched to a gene: 1. The CDR3 here is CASSQGQGTYEQYF. The CDR3 region has the DNA TGTGCCAGCAGCCAAGGACAGGGGACCTACGAGCAGTACTTC.

The chain links TRBV5-4 to TRBJ2-5, with D perhaps TRBD1 (5 bases). The CDR3 has 13 amino acids. Germline V gives CDR1 SGHNT, CDR2 YYREEE (reference sequence). Between the trimmed V and J ends, which lost 5 bases and 4 bases, there was a span of 12 bases. In DNA, the CDR3 is TGTGCCAGCAGTGGACATAGGGGAGAGACCCAGTACTTC. Amino acid sequence: CASSGHRGETQYF.

J is TRBJ1-4 and V is TRBV28; D is undetermined. In germline, CDR1 is MDHEN, CDR2 SYDVKM. The V end was cut by 4 bases, the J end by 8 bases, with 11 bases between. The CDR3 runs to 13 residues. CDR3 loop: CASSSPPPEKLFF. As DNA, the CDR3 is TGTGCCAGCAGTTCTCCCCCACCCGAAAAACTGTTTTTT.

The chain has TRBV23-1 and TRBJ1-6; unclear D gene. TRBV23-1 is designated an ORF whose function remains uncertain. The CDR3 runs 16 residues. The V and J ends lost 7 bases and 11 bases respectively, with 24 bases between them. The CDR3 loop reads CASTSRSDRTPAPLHF. The DNA for the CDR3 is TGCGCCAGCACTTCCCGATCCGACCGCACCCCCGCACCCCTCCACTTT.

This chain links TRBV6-1 with TRBJ1-2; TRBD1 matches 8 bases. This CDR3 has 14 residues. CDR1 and CDR2 from the germline V gene are MNHNS and SASEGT. J gave up 3 bases and V 3 bases, and 3 bases lay outside the gene matches. The CDR3 DNA reads TGTGCCAGCAGTGAGACAGGGGCCCACTATGGCTACACCTTC. Amino acids: CASSETGAHYGYTF.

This clone was recorded once. This rearrangement joins TRBV6-5 to TRBJ2-5, with D maybe TRBD2 (6 bases). The CDR3 has 14 residues. V was shortened by 2 bases and J by 3 bases, with 10 bases between the two germline ends. CDR1 is MNHEY, CDR2 SVGAGI, per germline. The chain's CDR3 is CASSYGGSKETQYF. The CDR3 nucleotides are TGTGCCAGCAGTTACGGAGGGAGTAAAGAGACCCAGTACTTC.

A remark on this clone: Mismatch with germline at one junction end may stem from a read error. The J gene is TRBJ2-7, the V gene TRBV2; 7 nucleotides match TRBD1. CDR1 and CDR2 (germline): SNHLY, FYNNEI. This CDR3 is 14 amino acids long. The CDR3 protein is CAGSGRTGSYEQYF. In DNA form, the CDR3 reads TGTGCCGGCAGTGGGCGGACAGGCTCCTACGAGCAGTACTTC.

This sequence joins TRBV6-1 and TRBJ2-3; perhaps TRBD1 as D (5 bases). Trimming took 2 bases from V and 6 from J, leaving 9 bases between them. Germline lookup yields CDR1 MNHNS and CDR2 SASEGT. CDR3 length: 13 residues. CDR3 amino acids: CASSEMAGDTQYF. CDR3 sequence (DNA): TGTGCCAGCAGTGAAATGGCAGGGGATACGCAGTATTTT.

This chain uses TRBV5-6 with TRBJ2-3, with D perhaps given as TRBD1 or TRBD2 (5 bases each). Trimming shortened V by 2 bases and J by 2 bases, and 15 bases separated the two germline ends. This CDR3 contains 16 residues. CDR1 and CDR2 from the germline V gene are SGHDT and YYEEEE. The CDR3 bases are TGTGCCAGCAGCTTACCCCCGGGGCTCGACACAGATACGCAGTATTTT. Translating it yields CASSLPPGLDTDTQYF.